Sequencing of this T cell receptor (beta chain) was carried out in a study of siplizumab effects on memory and regulatory T cells. The assay was immunoSEQ multiplex PCR, and TCRdb's table has in-frame clones only and misses some. The sample includes about 80,000 clones, 95% of them seen just once. This clone appeared a single time. What it binds is unknown. The ends were cut back, 2 bases at V and 7 bases at J, with 9 bases in the middle. This CDR3 is built from 12 residues. Germline V gene sequence: CDR1 SQVTM, CDR2 ANQGSEA. Broader study findings: Relative to controls at about 28%, mappable alloreactive CD4+ clones exhibited a mean Treg-derived proportion of approximately 70% with siplizumab. It seemed that naive T cells were more diverse than memory cells and were major contributors to the alloresponse. Naive or memory phenotype assignment was not possible for roughly 80-97% of proliferating CD4+ or CD8+ clones.

What was sequenced was CD8+ T cells sorted from blood. The chain joins TRBV29-1 to TRBJ2-1; a possible D gene is TRBD1 (6 bases). The source is a human donor in good health. CDR3 sequence reads: CSVEHRENEQFF. Here the CDR3 DNA reads TGCAGCGTTGAACACAGGGAGAATGAGCAGTTCTTC.